What follows are 23 T cell receptor beta chains derived from one specimen sequenced in a study of T cells expressing NK-cell markers. From its re-call of the 5' RACE reads, TCRdb lists each CDR3 protein once, without DNA. This sample's clone table lists 400,000 to 550,000 distinct CDR3 sequences. Input material: blood T cells: a sorted CD56 or NKG2C T cell subset, CD4+ or CD8+ T cells, or bulk PBMC T cells (not recorded which). Receptor source: a woman aged 18 to 75 in good health.

The chain combines TRBV5-1 with TRBJ1-1; TCRdb outputs TRBD1, but without DNA this stays unchecked. This CDR3 is 13 amino acids long. Germline V gene data show CDR1 as SGHRS and CDR2 as YFSETQ. The CDR3 spells CASKPGASTEAFF.

V usage is TRBV5-1 and J usage is TRBJ2-1. Germline V gene data show CDR1 as SGHRS and CDR2 as YFSETQ. The CDR3 covers 12 residues. The CDR3 here is CASSLAWDEQFF. Combining the CDR3 with reference TRBV5-1 and TRBJ2-1 gives the whole variable domain KAGVTQTPRYLIKTRGQQVTLSCSPISGHRSVSWYQQTPGQGLQFLFEYFSETQRNKGNFPGRFSGRQFSNSRSEMNVSTLELGDSALYLCASSLAWDEQFFGPGTRLTVL.

The chain combines TRBV6-4 with TRBJ2-6; TCRdb calls TRBD1, which cannot be checked without DNA. CDR1 and CDR2 (germline): MRHNA, SNTAGT. The CDR3 is 14 residues long. The CDR3 sequence: CASAGSSGANVLTF.

The genes are TRBV27 and TRBJ2-3; checking the TCRdb D call of TRBD1 is not possible without DNA. Germline CDR1 reads MNHEY; CDR2 reads SMNVEV (reference sequence). The CDR3 spans 14 residues. CDR3 protein: CASSTRRAPDTQYF.

V gene TRBV18 combines with J gene TRBJ2-1; the D gene TCRdb calls, TRBD2, cannot be checked with no DNA. The CDR3 contains 17 residues. Per the germline V gene, CDR1 is KGHSH and CDR2 is LQKENI. CDR3 sequence reads: CASSPKRALGSYNEQFF.

The genes are TRBV20-1 and TRBJ1-3; TCRdb picks TRBD1, but there is no DNA to check that call. The CDR3 loop spans 12 amino acids. Germline assignment: CDR1 DFQATT and CDR2 SNEGSKA (reference sequence). The CDR3 loop is CRGGWLGNTIYF.

V usage is TRBV30 and J usage is TRBJ2-1. The CDR3 has 11 residues. Per the germline V gene, CDR1 is GTSNPN and CDR2 is SVGIG (reference sequence). CDR3 amino acids: CAWRQNNEQFF. The full variable domain, in which reference TRBV30 and TRBJ2-1 provide the parts outside the CDR3, is SQTIHQWPATLVQPVGSPLSLECTVEGTSNPNLYWYRQAAGRGLQLLFYSVGIGQISSEVPQNLSASRPQDRQFILSSKKLLLSDSGFYLCAWRQNNEQFFGPGTRLTVL.

The chain carries TRBV7-9 and TRBJ1-1; checking the TCRdb D call of TRBD1 is not possible without DNA. Germline V gene sequence: CDR1 SEHNR, CDR2 FQNEAQ (reference sequence). The CDR3 totals 13 residues. The CDR3 is CASSFPRATEAFF.

This chain connects TRBV6-5 to TRBJ1-2; TCRdb designates TRBD1, a call that cannot be tested without DNA. This CDR3 comprises 12 residues. The V gene's germline CDR1 is MNHEY and CDR2 SVGAGI. Here the CDR3 reads CASSPQRGGYTF.

The genes are TRBV6-5 and TRBJ1-1. The CDR3 consists of 14 residues. CDR1 is MNHEY, CDR2 SVGAGI, per germline. CDR3 sequence reads: CASSYENTYTEAFF.

This CDR3 reads CASSSPGNNSPLHF. V and J are TRBV6-2 or TRBV6-3 and TRBJ1-6; TCRdb indicates TRBD1, and absent DNA this call remains unverified. CDR3 size: 14 residues. Germline-derived CDR1 and CDR2 are MNHEY and SVGEGT.

This CDR3 reads CASSENRFSYNEQFF. The rearrangement links TRBV7-2 to TRBJ2-1; TCRdb's D call, TRBD1, is unchecked because there is no DNA. This CDR3 contains 15 residues. Per the germline V gene, CDR1 is SGHTA and CDR2 is FQGNSA.

This rearrangement joins TRBV29-1 to TRBJ2-1; TCRdb selects TRBD2, and the lack of DNA leaves this call unchecked. The CDR3 has 13 amino acids. Germline lookup yields CDR1 SQVTM and CDR2 ANQGSEA. This CDR3 reads CSGFPRAGWEQFF.

The chain is built from TRBV18 and TRBJ2-1; without DNA, the TCRdb call of TRBD1 cannot be checked. The V gene's germline CDR1 is KGHSH and CDR2 LQKENI. This CDR3 contains 17 residues. The CDR3 sequence is CASSLQPGTGKNNEQFF.

This sequence joins TRBV5-5 and TRBJ2-7; as DNA is missing, the TRBD1 call by TCRdb cannot be tested. The germline V gene encodes CDR1 SGHKS and CDR2 YYEKEE (reference sequence). This CDR3 is built from 12 residues. CDR3 sequence reads: CASRSQAYEQYF.

V is TRBV19 and J is TRBJ1-1; TCRdb lists TRBD1, though no DNA is available to test this call. The germline CDR1 and CDR2 sequences are LNHDA and SQIVND (reference sequence). The CDR3 sequence is 13 residues long. The CDR3 region is CASFTGGWTEAFF.

The chain uses TRBV12-3 or TRBV12-4 and TRBJ1-5; the TCRdb call, TRBD1, lacks DNA for checking. CDR3 length: 15 residues. The CDR3 sequence: CASSDRGLSNQPQHF.

The rearrangement joins TRBV7-9 to TRBJ2-2; TCRdb calls TRBD2, which cannot be checked without DNA. This CDR3 region has 14 residues. Germline values: CDR1 SEHNR, CDR2 FQNEAQ (reference sequence). The CDR3 region is CASSSRLAPGELFF.

This rearrangement joins TRBV20-1 to TRBJ2-1; TCRdb picks TRBD2, but there is no DNA to check that call. This CDR3 comprises 12 residues. Germline V gives CDR1 DFQATT, CDR2 SNEGSKA (reference sequence). The CDR3 is CTRTRLPADHLF.

The genes are TRBV5-1 and TRBJ2-3. The length of the CDR3 is 14 residues. Germline V gives CDR1 SGHRS, CDR2 YFSETQ. The CDR3 spells CASSALRGTDTQYF.

The chain employs TRBV4-3 and TRBJ2-7; absent DNA, TCRdb's TRBD2 call cannot be checked. Germline CDR1 is LGHNA and CDR2 is YSLEER. The CDR3 spans 14 residues. CDR3 residues: CASSQTSLAGEQYF.

The chain links TRBV12-5 to TRBJ2-5; TCRdb calls TRBD1, which cannot be checked without DNA. From germline, CDR1 is LGHNT and CDR2 FRNRAP. CDR3 length equals 15 residues. The CDR3 loop is CASGTGRGVQETQYF.

The chain recombines TRBV7-6 with TRBJ2-3. The germline gives CDR1 SGHVS, CDR2 FNYEAQ. The CDR3 consists of 17 residues. CDR3 amino acids: CASSLRDSIDSTDTQYF.